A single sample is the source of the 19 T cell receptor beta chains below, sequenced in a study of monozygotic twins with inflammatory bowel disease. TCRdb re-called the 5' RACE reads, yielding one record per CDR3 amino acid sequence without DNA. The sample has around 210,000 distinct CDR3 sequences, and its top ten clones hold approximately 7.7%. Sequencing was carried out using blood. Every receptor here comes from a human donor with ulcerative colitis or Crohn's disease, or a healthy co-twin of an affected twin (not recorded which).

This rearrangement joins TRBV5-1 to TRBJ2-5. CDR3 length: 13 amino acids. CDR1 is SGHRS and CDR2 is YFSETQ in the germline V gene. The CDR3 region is CASSLALIETQYF.

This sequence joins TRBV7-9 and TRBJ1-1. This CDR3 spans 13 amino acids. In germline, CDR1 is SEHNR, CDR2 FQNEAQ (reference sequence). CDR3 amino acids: CASSDWGNTEAFF.

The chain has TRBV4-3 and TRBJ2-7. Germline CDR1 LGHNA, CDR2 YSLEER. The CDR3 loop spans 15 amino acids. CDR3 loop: CASSQDGSPYYEQYF.

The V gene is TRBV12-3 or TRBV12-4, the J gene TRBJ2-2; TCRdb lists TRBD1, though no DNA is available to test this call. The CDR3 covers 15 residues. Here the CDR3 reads CASRLGQVNTGELFF.

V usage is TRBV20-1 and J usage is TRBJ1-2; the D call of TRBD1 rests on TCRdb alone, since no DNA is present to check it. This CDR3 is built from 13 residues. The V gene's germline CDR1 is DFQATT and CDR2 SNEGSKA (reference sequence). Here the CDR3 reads CSASTGTGGGYTF.

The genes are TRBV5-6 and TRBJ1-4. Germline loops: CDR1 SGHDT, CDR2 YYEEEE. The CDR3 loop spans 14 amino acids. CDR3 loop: CASSLLAVGEKLFF.

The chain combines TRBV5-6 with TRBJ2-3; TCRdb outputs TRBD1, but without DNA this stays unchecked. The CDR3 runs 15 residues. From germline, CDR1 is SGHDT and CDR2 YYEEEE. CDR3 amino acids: CASSSPLRGGDTQYF.

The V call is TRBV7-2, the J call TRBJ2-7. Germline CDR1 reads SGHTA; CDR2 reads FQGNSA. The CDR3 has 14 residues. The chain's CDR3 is CASSLGPRGYEQYF.

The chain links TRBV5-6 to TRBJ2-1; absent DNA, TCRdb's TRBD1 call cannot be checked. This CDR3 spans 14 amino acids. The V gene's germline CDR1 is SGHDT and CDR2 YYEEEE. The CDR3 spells CASSPGTPRNEQFF.

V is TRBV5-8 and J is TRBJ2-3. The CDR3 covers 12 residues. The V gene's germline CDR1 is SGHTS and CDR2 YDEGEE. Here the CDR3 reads CASSLPSDTQYF.

CDR3: CASFAVRTEAFF. The chain combines TRBV6-1 with TRBJ1-1. The CDR3 is made up of 12 amino acids. From germline, CDR1 is MNHNS and CDR2 SASEGT.

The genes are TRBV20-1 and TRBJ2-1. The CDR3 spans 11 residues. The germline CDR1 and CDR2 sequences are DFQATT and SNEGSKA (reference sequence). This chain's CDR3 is CSARKGNEQFF.

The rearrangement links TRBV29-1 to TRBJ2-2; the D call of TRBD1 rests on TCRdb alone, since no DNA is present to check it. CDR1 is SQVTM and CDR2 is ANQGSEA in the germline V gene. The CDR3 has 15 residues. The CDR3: CSVLRAGDHTGELFF.

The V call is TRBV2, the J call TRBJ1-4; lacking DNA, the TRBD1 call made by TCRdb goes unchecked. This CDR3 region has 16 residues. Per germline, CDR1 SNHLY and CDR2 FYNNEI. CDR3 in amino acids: CASHGHPQGAAEKLFF.

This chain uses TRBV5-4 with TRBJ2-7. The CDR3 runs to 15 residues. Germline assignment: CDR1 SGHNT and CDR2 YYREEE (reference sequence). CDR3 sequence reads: CASSSQKTGADEQYF.

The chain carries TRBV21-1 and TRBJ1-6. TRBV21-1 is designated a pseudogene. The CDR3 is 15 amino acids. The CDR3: CASSNRDLPNSPLHF.

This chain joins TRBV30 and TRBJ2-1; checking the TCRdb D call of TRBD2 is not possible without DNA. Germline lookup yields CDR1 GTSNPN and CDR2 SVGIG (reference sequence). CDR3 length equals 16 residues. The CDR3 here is CAWSPETSGVYNEQFF.

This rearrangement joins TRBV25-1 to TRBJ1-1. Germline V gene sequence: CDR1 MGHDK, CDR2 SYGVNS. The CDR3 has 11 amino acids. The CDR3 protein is CASSAHTEAFF.

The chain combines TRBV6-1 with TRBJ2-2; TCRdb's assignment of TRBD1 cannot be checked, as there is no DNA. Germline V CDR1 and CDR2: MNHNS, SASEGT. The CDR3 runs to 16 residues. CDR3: CASSQRAGESSGELFF.